This T cell receptor beta chain was identified in a study of T-cell reconstitution after alpha-beta-depleted transplantation in children. TCRbeta library construction was performed incorporating unique molecular identifiers. TCRdb re-called the PCR reads with MiXCR, one entry per CDR3 protein. The sample carries about 190,000 distinct CDR3 sequences, around 10% recorded once. General observations from the study: At around two months after transplant, the alpha-beta T cells were reportedly derived from several hundred expanded clones that came from non-depleted graft cells. From surviving recipient T cells and thymic progenitors came the high day-60 TCRbeta diversity observed in some patients. One year after transplant, T-cell counts and diversity came mostly from newly produced T cells.

This clonotype was recorded many times. Antigen: not known. In germline, CDR1 is SGHVS, CDR2 FQNEAQ. The V and J ends lost 5 bases and 0 bases respectively, with 13 bases between them. The CDR3 sequence is 16 residues long. The clonotype comes from a boy aged 2 to 9 with acute myeloid leukemia, due to receive a stem cell transplant. This specimen consisted of PBMCs, obtained before TCRalphabeta/CD19-depleted stem cell transplant. This chain joins TRBV7-8 and TRBJ1-4; D not resolved. CDR3 residues: CASSPLSGSTNEKLFF. The CDR3 region has the DNA TGTGCCAGCAGCCCACTCTCGGGGTCAACTAATGAAAAACTGTTTTTT. Full variable domain (outside the CDR3, taken from reference TRBV7-8 and TRBJ1-4): GAGVSQSPRYKVAKRGQDVALRCDPISGHVSLFWYQQALGQGPEFLTYFQNEAQLDKSGLPSDRFFAERPEGSVSTLKIQRTQQEDSAVYLCASSPLSGSTNEKLFFGSGTQLSVL.